The TCR beta chain described here comes from a study of control samples from healthy donors and cancer patients. Trimming took 4 bases from V and 4 from J; bases not matched to a gene: 4. CDR1 is SNHLY and CDR2 is FYNNEI in the germline V gene. This CDR3 has 14 amino acids. Profiling relied on immunoSEQ multiplex PCR, and the TCRdb table lists in-frame clones only, not all of them. The sample carries roughly 120,000 clones, roughly 90% recorded once. The TCR was taken from a woman under 30 in good health. The source material was blood. The chain combines TRBV2 with TRBJ1-2; 9 nucleotides agree with TRBD1. CDR3 residues: CASSGDRVAYGYTF. CDR3 bases: TGTGCCAGCAGTGGGGACAGGGTGGCCTATGGCTACACCTTC.